This T cell receptor beta chain comes out of a study of T cell repertoires in cytomegalovirus infection. The CDR3 has 15 residues. The V gene's germline CDR1 is SGHTA and CDR2 FQGNSA. The ends were cut back, 5 bases at V and 6 bases at J, with 20 bases in the middle. TCRdb passed the reads through MiXCR, listing each CDR3 protein once. The sample shows 400,000 or so distinct CDR3 sequences, about a third of them seen only once. This clonotype was seen repeatedly, ten times or more. This TCR derives from a human donor in good health (CMV status not recorded). Some clones in this sample may be carry-over from other donors' samples. The material sequenced was PBMCs. The V call is TRBV7-2, the J call TRBJ2-7; D is unresolved. This CDR3 is CASSERPRSSGEQYF. DNA of the CDR3: TGTGCCAGCAGCGAGAGACCCCGTAGTTCGGGCGAGCAGTACTTC. Variable domain in full (rest from reference TRBV7-2 and TRBJ2-7): GAGVSQSPSNKVTEKGKDVELRCDPISGHTALYWYRQSLGQGLEFLIYFQGNSAPDKSGLPSDRFSAERTGGSVSTLTIQRTQQEDSAVYLCASSERPRSSGEQYFGPGTRLTVT.